This is a list of T cell receptor beta chains from one sample in a study of identical twins. MiXCR, run by TCRdb on the 5' RACE reads, gives a single entry per CDR3 protein. This repertoire shows around 480,000 distinct CDR3 sequences, roughly an eighth found once; its top ten account for approximately 1%. A further study also used this sample, focusing on yellow fever vaccine responses in identical twins.

Sample: CD4+ T cells sorted from blood. The receptors here all came from a woman aged 18-29 years in good health. Both conserved end residues are part of each CDR3. A D gene is named only where the DNA matches it firmly. Some rows mark clone size as missing; the rest say once, few, many or name a class of expanded clone.

clone size,V gene,D gene,J gene,CDR3 protein,CDR3 DNA
many,TRBV20-1,-,TRBJ2-1,CSANAWDEQFF,TGCAGTGCCAACGCTTGGGATGAGCAGTTCTTC
few,TRBV6-1,-,TRBJ2-2,CASYRATLTGELFF,TGTGCCAGTTACCGGGCCACCCTCACCGGGGAGCTGTTTTTT
few,TRBV29-1,-,TRBJ1-1,CSVETAEAFF,TGCAGCGTTGAGACGGCTGAAGCTTTCTTT
-,TRBV3-1,TRBD2,TRBJ2-7,CASSLRLAVTYEQYF,TGTGCCAGCAGCCTCCGACTAGCGGTTACCTACGAGCAGTACTTC
-,TRBV15,TRBD1,TRBJ2-5,CATSRTGYGLETQYF,TGTGCCACCAGCAGGACAGGGTATGGGTTGGAGACCCAGTACTTC
few,TRBV12-3/TRBV12-4,TRBD1,TRBJ1-1,CASTTTGVNTEAFF,TGTGCCAGCACCACGACAGGGGTAAACACTGAAGCTTTCTTT
few,TRBV20-1,TRBD2,TRBJ2-2,CSARVLARETGELFF,TGCAGTGCTAGGGTACTAGCGAGGGAAACCGGGGAGCTGTTTTTT
few,TRBV29-1,TRBD1,TRBJ2-5,CSVRTGLETQYF,TGCAGCGTCCGGACAGGGCTAGAGACCCAGTACTTC
-,TRBV6-1,-,TRBJ1-3,CASQMSSGNTIYF,TGTGCCAGCCAGATGAGCTCTGGAAACACCATATATTTT
-,TRBV20-1,-,TRBJ1-2,CSASRGANYGYTF,TGCAGTGCTAGTCGGGGAGCTAACTATGGCTACACCTTC
few,TRBV3-1,TRBD1,TRBJ2-2,CASSQEWGTGVNTGELFF,TGTGCCAGCAGCCAAGAGTGGGGGACAGGAGTAAACACCGGGGAGCTGTTTTTT
many,TRBV7-2,TRBD2,TRBJ2-1,CASSLRTAGGEQFF,TGTGCCAGCAGCTTAAGGACAGCGGGGGGTGAGCAGTTCTTC
-,TRBV2,-,TRBJ1-5,CASRTGLSGNQPQHF,TGTGCCAGCAGAACAGGTCTTAGCGGCAATCAGCCCCAGCATTTT
-,TRBV7-3,-,TRBJ1-6,CASSLTGANSPLHF,TGTGCCAGCAGCTTGACAGGCGCGAATTCACCCCTCCACTTT
-,TRBV20-1,-,TRBJ2-5,CSARTGEQETQYF,TGCAGTGCCAGGACTGGCGAGCAAGAGACCCAGTACTTC
few,TRBV4-3,-,TRBJ2-2,CASSQDNGELFF,TGCGCCAGCAGCCAAGATAACGGGGAGCTGTTTTTT
many,TRBV4-1,-,TRBJ2-3,CASSQGLSLSTDTQYF,TGCGCCAGCAGCCAGGGACTCTCCCTAAGCACAGATACGCAGTATTTT
-,TRBV20-1,-,TRBJ1-1,CSASRVREAFF,TGCAGTGCTAGTCGAGTCAGGGAAGCTTTCTTT
few,TRBV7-3,TRBD2,TRBJ2-1,CASSIAGANNEQFF,TGTGCCAGCAGTATAGCGGGGGCGAACAATGAGCAGTTCTTC
few,TRBV29-1,-,TRBJ1-4,CSVEVGSEKLFF,TGCAGCGTTGAAGTAGGCAGTGAAAAACTGTTTTTT
few,TRBV10-3,-,TRBJ2-7,CAISDGTYEQYF,TGTGCCATCAGCGACGGTACCTACGAGCAGTACTTC
many,TRBV6-5,-,TRBJ1-5,CASSYSQVNQPQHF,TGTGCCAGCAGTTACTCACAAGTCAATCAGCCCCAGCATTTT
few,TRBV20-1,TRBD1,TRBJ1-4,CSAPGTGGEKLFF,TGCAGTGCTCCCGGGACAGGGGGGGAAAAACTGTTTTTT
-,TRBV28,TRBD2,TRBJ2-1,CASSPSGGAWEQFF,TGTGCCAGCAGTCCTAGCGGGGGGGCTTGGGAGCAGTTCTTC
-,TRBV7-9,-,TRBJ2-2,CASSNNRDINTGELFF,TGTGCCAGCAGCAATAACCGGGACATTAACACCGGGGAGCTGTTTTTT
-,TRBV15,TRBD1,TRBJ2-3,CATSMGTDRTDTQYF,TGTGCCACCAGCATGGGGACAGACCGCACAGATACGCAGTATTTT
few,TRBV10-3,-,TRBJ2-7,CAISEKTYEQYF,TGTGCCATCAGTGAAAAGACGTACGAGCAGTACTTC
-,TRBV20-1,-,TRBJ2-3,CSASRGDSTDTQYF,TGCAGTGCTAGTCGAGGGGATAGCACAGATACGCAGTATTTT
many,TRBV7-2,TRBD1,TRBJ2-7,CASSLDRGEQYF,TGTGCCAGCAGTTTGGACAGGGGAGAGCAGTACTTC
-,TRBV6-1,-,TRBJ1-2,CASSEEPLYGYTF,TGTGCCAGCAGTGAAGAACCTCTCTATGGCTACACCTTC
-,TRBV7-9,-,TRBJ1-5,CASSLGGPNQPQHF,TGTGCCAGCAGCTTAGGGGGGCCCAATCAGCCCCAGCATTTT
few,TRBV24-1,TRBD1,TRBJ2-3,CATSGEQGLWDTQYF,TGTGCCACCAGTGGAGAACAGGGGTTGTGGGATACGCAGTATTTT
-,TRBV20-1,-,TRBJ2-1,CSARDGGRSYNEQFF,TGCAGTGCTAGAGATGGCGGTAGGAGCTACAATGAGCAGTTCTTC
-,TRBV5-1,-,TRBJ1-1,CASSRLGTRGTEAFF,TGCGCCAGCTCCCGCCTAGGGACGCGGGGCACTGAAGCTTTCTTT
-,TRBV10-3,-,TRBJ2-3,CAISRVTGEGSLWSTDTQYF,TGTGCCATCAGCCGAGTGACGGGAGAGGGATCCCTATGGAGCACAGATACGCAGTATTTT
-,TRBV11-2,TRBD1,TRBJ2-2,CASSISGTGNTGELFF,TGTGCCAGCAGCATTTCCGGGACAGGGAATACCGGGGAGCTGTTTTTT
many,TRBV4-3,TRBD1,TRBJ2-7,CASSQTPGQGAYEQYF,TGCGCCAGCAGCCAAACGCCGGGACAGGGGGCCTACGAGCAGTACTTC
few,TRBV20-1,TRBD2,TRBJ2-1,CSARDPRRLAGSNEQFF,TGCAGTGCTAGAGACCCCCGACGACTAGCGGGATCTAATGAGCAGTTCTTC
few,TRBV12-3/TRBV12-4,TRBD1,TRBJ2-2,CASSPRGSNTGELFF,TGTGCCAGCAGTCCCAGGGGGTCCAACACCGGGGAGCTGTTTTTT
-,TRBV5-1,TRBD1,TRBJ2-5,CASSLTPTGVYETQYF,TGCGCCAGCAGCTTGACGCCGACAGGGGTGTATGAGACCCAGTACTTC
few,TRBV24-1,TRBD2,TRBJ2-7,CATSAAGGPYEQYF,TGTGCCACCAGTGCGGCGGGGGGACCCTACGAGCAGTACTTC
-,TRBV12-3/TRBV12-4,-,TRBJ2-7,CASQLLGASREQYF,TGTGCCAGCCAATTATTAGGGGCTTCGCGTGAGCAGTACTTC
few,TRBV6-2/TRBV6-3,-,TRBJ1-1,CASSYPTGTGLNTEAFF,TGTGCCAGCAGTTACCCCACCGGGACCGGATTGAACACTGAAGCTTTCTTT
-,TRBV12-5,-,TRBJ2-2,CASGYSSGELFF,TGTGCTAGTGGTTACAGTTCCGGGGAGCTGTTTTTT
-,TRBV6-2/TRBV6-3,-,TRBJ2-7,CASRPFEGTVSYEQYF,TGTGCCAGCAGACCTTTCGAAGGTACGGTTTCCTACGAGCAGTACTTC
-,TRBV19,-,TRBJ2-7,CASSPGTFREQYF,TGTGCCAGTAGCCCGGGGACCTTTAGGGAGCAGTACTTC
-,TRBV12-5,-,TRBJ2-1,CASGFDSGLPQFF,TGTGCTAGTGGTTTCGATTCGGGCCTCCCGCAGTTCTTC
few,TRBV6-1,-,TRBJ2-7,CASRPLGDEMWEQYF,TGTGCCAGCAGACCCCTGGGCGACGAAATGTGGGAGCAGTACTTC